This TCR beta chain derives from a study of T cells in localized non-small cell lung cancer. Study-level findings and limits: Increased T cell density in blood showed an association with longer overall survival. Uninvolved adjacent lung had higher T cell clonality than tumor and all other tissues. There were a median roughly 59 of the top 100 tumor clones appearing in adjacent lung.

Libraries were prepared by immunoSEQ multiplex PCR; TCRdb keeps only in-frame clonotypes and omits some of them. The table has 75,000 to 80,000 clones, about 88% seen once. Trimming removed 4 bases from V and 4 bases from J; junction bases left unmatched: 11. Germline V CDR1 and CDR2: LGHNA, YNFKEQ. The CDR3 length is 18 residues. To note about this clone: Its target is unknown.

This sequence originates from a woman aged 40-69 years with stage I squamous cell lung carcinoma. The material sequenced was peripheral blood, taken before any cancer treatment. The chain recombines TRBV4-2 with TRBJ2-2, with 11 bases identical to TRBD2. CDR3 sequence (DNA): TGTGCCAGCAGCCGACGTAAGACTAGCGGGGCCTCCACCGGGGAGCTGTTTTTT. Protein: CASSRRKTSGASTGELFF.